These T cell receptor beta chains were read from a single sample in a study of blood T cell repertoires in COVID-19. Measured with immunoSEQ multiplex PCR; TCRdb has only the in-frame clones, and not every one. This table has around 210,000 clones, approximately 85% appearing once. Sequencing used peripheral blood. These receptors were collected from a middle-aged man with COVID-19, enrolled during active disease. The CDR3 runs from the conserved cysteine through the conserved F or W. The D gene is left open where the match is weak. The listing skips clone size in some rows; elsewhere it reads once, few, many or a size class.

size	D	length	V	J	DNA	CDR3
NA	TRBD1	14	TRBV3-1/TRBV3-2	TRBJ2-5	TGTGCCAGCAGCCAGCCCACAGGGGCCGAGACCCAGTACTTC	CASSQPTGAETQYF
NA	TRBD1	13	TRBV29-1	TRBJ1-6	TGCAGCGTGGGACAGGGTAACGATTCACCCCTCCACTTT	CSVGQGNDSPLHF
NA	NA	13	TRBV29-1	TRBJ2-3	TGCAGCGTTGAAATTGTGGGAGCAGATACGCAGTATTTT	CSVEIVGADTQYF
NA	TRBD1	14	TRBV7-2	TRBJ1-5	TGTGCCAGCAGCTCGACAGGGGGAGGTCAGCCCCAGCATTTT	CASSSTGGGQPQHF
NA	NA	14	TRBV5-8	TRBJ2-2	TGTGCCAGCAGCTTGGGGCTAGCGACCGGGGAGCTGTTTTTT	CASSLGLATGELFF
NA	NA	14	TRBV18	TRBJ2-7	TGTGCCAGCTCACCGGGTTCTCTCGGCGGCGAGCAGTACTTC	CASSPGSLGGEQYF
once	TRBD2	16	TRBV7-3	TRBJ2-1	TGTGCCAGCAGCTTAGGACTAGCGGGGGCCTACAATGAGCAGTTCTTC	CASSLGLAGAYNEQFF
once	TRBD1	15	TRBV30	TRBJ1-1	TGTGCCTGGAGTTCAAAACAGGGGGCCTGGACTGAAGCTTTCTTT	CAWSSKQGAWTEAFF
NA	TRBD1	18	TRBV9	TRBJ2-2	TGTGCCAGCAGCGGTACGGGTGTGGGACAGGGGGTTACCGGGGAGCTGTTTTTT	CASSGTGVGQGVTGELFF
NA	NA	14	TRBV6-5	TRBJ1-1	TGTGCCTCTTCGGCCTCTTGGGCTCCCTCAGAAGCTTTCTTT	CASSASWAPSEAFF
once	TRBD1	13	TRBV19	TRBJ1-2	TGTGCCAGTATCTCTACAGGGGACTATGGCTACACCTTC	CASISTGDYGYTF
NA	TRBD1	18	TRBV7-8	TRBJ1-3	TGTGCCAGCAGCCGTCCCGGGACAGGGATGGGCTCTGGAAACACCATATATTTT	CASSRPGTGMGSGNTIYF
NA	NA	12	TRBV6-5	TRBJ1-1	TGTGCCACCACAGCCAGATGGACTGAAGCTTTCTTT	CATTARWTEAFF
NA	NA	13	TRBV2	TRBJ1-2	TGTGCCAGCAGTGGCGACAGCTACTATGGCTACACCTTC	CASSGDSYYGYTF
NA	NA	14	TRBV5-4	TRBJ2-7	TGTGCCAGCAGCTTGGCCGACAGTGGGCGCGAGCAGTACTTC	CASSLADSGREQYF
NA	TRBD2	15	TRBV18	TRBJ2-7	TGTGCCAGCTCACCACCCTCGGGGGGGACCTACGAGCAGTACTTC	CASSPPSGGTYEQYF
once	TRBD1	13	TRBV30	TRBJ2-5	TGTGCCTGGAGTGGACAGGGGAAGGAGACCCAGTACTTC	CAWSGQGKETQYF
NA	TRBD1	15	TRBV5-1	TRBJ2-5	TGCGCCAGCAGATTCGGGACAGGGTATCAAGAGACCCAGTACTTC	CASRFGTGYQETQYF
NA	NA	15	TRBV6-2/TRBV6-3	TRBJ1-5	TGTGCCAGCAGTTACACGGTGGCGGGCAATCAGCCCCAGCATTTT	CASSYTVAGNQPQHF
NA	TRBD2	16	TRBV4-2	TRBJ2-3	TGTGCCAGCAGCCAAGGGTTCGGCGGGGGTAAAGATACGCAGTATTTT	CASSQGFGGGKDTQYF
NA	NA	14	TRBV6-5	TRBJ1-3	TGTGCCAGCACCCCGAGGGCATCAGGAAACACCATATATTTT	CASTPRASGNTIYF
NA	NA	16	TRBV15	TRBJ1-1	TGTGCCACCAGCAGAGATCGTAGGAGGGGGAACACTGAAGCTTTCTTT	CATSRDRRRGNTEAFF
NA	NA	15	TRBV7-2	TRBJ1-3	TGTGCCAGCAGCTGGGGACTGCTCTCTGGAAACACCATATATTTT	CASSWGLLSGNTIYF
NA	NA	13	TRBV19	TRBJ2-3	TGTGCCGCCCGATCGGGTCGCTCAGATACGCAGTATTTT	CAARSGRSDTQYF
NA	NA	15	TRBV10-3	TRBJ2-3	TGTGCCATCAGTGATCGGTTCGGGAGCACAGATACGCAGTATTTT	CAISDRFGSTDTQYF
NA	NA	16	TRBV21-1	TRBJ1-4	TGTGCCAGCAGCAAAGATGGGTACGCGGCTAATGAAAAACTGTTTTTT	CASSKDGYAANEKLFF
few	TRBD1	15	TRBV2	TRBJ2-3	TGTGCCAGCAGTGGACAGGGGCGACGCACAGATACGCAGTATTTT	CASSGQGRRTDTQYF
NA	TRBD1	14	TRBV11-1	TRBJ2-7	TGTGCCAGCAGCTTATCAAGGGACAGCTACGAGCAGTACTTC	CASSLSRDSYEQYF
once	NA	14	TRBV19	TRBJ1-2	TGTGCCAGTAGTATAATTTCGGGGGACTATGGCTACACCTTC	CASSIISGDYGYTF
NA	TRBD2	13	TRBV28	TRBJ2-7	TGTGCCAGCGCGGCGGGGGTTGGGTACGAGCAGTACTTC	CASAAGVGYEQYF
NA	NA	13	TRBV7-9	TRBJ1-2	TGTGCCAGCAGCTTAGCAGGGGAATATGGCTACACCTTC	CASSLAGEYGYTF
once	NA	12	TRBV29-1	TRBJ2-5	TGCAGCGTTGGAAGGAGTCGGGAGACCCAGTACTTC	CSVGRSRETQYF
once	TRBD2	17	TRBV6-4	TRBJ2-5	TGTGCCAGCAGCGAACTAGCGGGGGGGCCTTTTGGAGAGACCCAGTACTTC	CASSELAGGPFGETQYF
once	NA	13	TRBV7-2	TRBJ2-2	TGTGCCAGCAGCCCCGCGAACACCGGGGAGCTGTTTTTT	CASSPANTGELFF
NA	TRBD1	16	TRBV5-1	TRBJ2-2	TGCGCCAGCAGCTTGGCGCAGGGGGCTGTCGGCGGGGAGCTGTTTTTT	CASSLAQGAVGGELFF
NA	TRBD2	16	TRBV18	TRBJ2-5	TGTGCCAGCTCACCTGTAGCGGGGGACCACCAAGAGACCCAGTACTTC	CASSPVAGDHQETQYF
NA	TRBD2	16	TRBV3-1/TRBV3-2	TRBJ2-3	TGTGCCAGCAGCCAAGCGGCGGGGGGGCTCACAGATACGCAGTATTTT	CASSQAAGGLTDTQYF
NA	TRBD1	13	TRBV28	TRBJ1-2	TGTGCCAGCAGAGTACAGGGGGCGCTTGGCTACACCTTC	CASRVQGALGYTF
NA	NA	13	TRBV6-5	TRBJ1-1	TGTGCCAGCAGTTACGGGAGGAACACTGAAGCTTTCTTT	CASSYGRNTEAFF
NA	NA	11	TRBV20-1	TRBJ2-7	TGCAGTGTCGCAGGGAAATACGAGCAGTACTTC	CSVAGKYEQYF
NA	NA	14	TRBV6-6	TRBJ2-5	TGTGCAATCGAAGCCTCGGGGTCCCAAGAGACCCAGTACTTC	CAIEASGSQETQYF
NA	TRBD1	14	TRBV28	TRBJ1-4	TGTGCCAGCAGTCTAACGGGACAGCTTGAAAAACTGTTTTTT	CASSLTGQLEKLFF
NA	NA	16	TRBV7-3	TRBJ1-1	TGTGCCAGCAGCTTAAACGGAGCAGGGGCAAACACTGAAGCTTTCTTT	CASSLNGAGANTEAFF
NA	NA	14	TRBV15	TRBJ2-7	TGTGCCACCAGCAGTAGATCAAGCTCCTACGAGCAGTACTTC	CATSSRSSSYEQYF